This T cell receptor beta chain comes out of a study of OX40 agonist ivuxolimab in advanced cancers. Study-wide findings and caveats: Among expanded peripheral T cells, antigen specificity went undetermined.

Sampled blood was obtained at baseline, cycle 4 day 1, and cycle 7 day 1. About this clone itself: Its specificity is unknown.

Sequencing used immunoSEQ multiplex PCR; TCRdb keeps in-frame clones, though not all of them. The data hold approximately 44,000 clones, with 70% to 90% observed a single time. The CDR3 runs 13 residues. V was shortened by 3 bases and J by 9 bases, with 13 bases between the two germline ends. Germline V gives CDR1 KGHSH, CDR2 LQKENI. The clonotype originates from an adult with an advanced solid tumor such as melanoma, head and neck, liver or kidney cancer. The specimen comprised CD4+ or CD8+ T cells sorted from blood, sampled in a trial of the OX40 agonist ivuxolimab. The chain combines TRBV18 with TRBJ2-3; D might be TRBD1 or TRBD2, each matching 5 bases. The CDR3 region is CASSPGALGTQYF. DNA for the CDR3: TGTGCCAGCTCACCCGGGGCCCTCGGGACGCAGTATTTT.